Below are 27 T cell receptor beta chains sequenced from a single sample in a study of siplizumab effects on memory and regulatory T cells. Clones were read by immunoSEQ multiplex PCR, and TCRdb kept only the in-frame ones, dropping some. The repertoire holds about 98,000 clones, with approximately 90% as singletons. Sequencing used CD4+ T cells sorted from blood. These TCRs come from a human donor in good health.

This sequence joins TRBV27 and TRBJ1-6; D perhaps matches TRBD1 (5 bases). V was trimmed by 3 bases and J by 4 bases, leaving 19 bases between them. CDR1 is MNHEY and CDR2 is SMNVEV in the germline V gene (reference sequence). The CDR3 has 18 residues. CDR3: CASSFVSDTGGYNSPLHF. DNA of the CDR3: TGTGCCAGCAGTTTTGTTTCGGACACCGGGGGTTATAATTCACCCCTCCACTTT.

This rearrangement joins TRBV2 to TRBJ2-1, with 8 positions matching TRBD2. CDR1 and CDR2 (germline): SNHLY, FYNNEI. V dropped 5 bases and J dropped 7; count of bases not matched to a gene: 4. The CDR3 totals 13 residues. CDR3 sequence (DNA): TGTGCCAGCAGTCGGCGGGAGGTGAATGAGCAGTTCTTC. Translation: CASSRREVNEQFF.

The CDR3 sequence is CASSLGPYEQFF. In nucleotides, the CDR3 is TGTGCCAGCAGCTTAGGCCCCTATGAGCAGTTCTTC. This chain connects TRBV7-3 to TRBJ2-1; no clear D gene. The CDR3 extends over 12 amino acids. V was cut by 2 bases and J by 8 bases, with 7 bases left in between. CDR1 and CDR2 (germline): SGHTA, FQGTGA.

CDR3 residues: CASSFSGRGSYNEQFF. The CDR3 region has the DNA TGTGCCAGCAGTTTTAGCGGGAGGGGATCCTACAATGAGCAGTTCTTC. This chain links TRBV7-9 with TRBJ2-1; 11 nucleotides line up with TRBD2. V shed 6 bases, J shed 1 base, and the junction held 5 bases outside the gene matches. This CDR3 region has 16 residues. From germline, CDR1 is SEHNR and CDR2 FQNEAQ (reference sequence).

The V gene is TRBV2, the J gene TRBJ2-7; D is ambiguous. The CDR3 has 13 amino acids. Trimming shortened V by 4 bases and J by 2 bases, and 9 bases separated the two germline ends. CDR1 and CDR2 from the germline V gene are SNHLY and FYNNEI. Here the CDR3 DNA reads TGTGCCAGCAGTGTGAGTGCTACCTACGAGCAGTACTTC. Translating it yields CASSVSATYEQYF.

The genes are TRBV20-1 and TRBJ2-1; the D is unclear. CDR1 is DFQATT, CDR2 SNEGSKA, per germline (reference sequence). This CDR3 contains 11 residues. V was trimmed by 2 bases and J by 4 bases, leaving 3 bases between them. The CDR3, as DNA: TGCAGTGCTAGACGATACAATGAGCAGTTCTTC. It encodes CSARRYNEQFF.

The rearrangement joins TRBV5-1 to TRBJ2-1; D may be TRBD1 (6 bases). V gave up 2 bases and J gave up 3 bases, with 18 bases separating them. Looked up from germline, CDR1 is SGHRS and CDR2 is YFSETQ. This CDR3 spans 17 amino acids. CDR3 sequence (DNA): TGCGCCAGCAGCTTTCAGCTACGGACAGCAGGCTACAATGAGCAGTTCTTC. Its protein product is CASSFQLRTAGYNEQFF.

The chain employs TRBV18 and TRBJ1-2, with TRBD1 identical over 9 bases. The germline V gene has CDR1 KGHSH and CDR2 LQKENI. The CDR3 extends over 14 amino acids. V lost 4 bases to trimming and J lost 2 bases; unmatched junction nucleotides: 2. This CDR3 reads CASSLGTGNYGYTF. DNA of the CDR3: TGTGCCAGCTCACTGGGGACAGGGAACTATGGCTACACCTTC.

The CDR3 DNA follows: TGTGCCAGCAGTTCAACAGCGGTGGGCCAGGGCCACACAGATACGCAGTATTTT. It encodes CASSSTAVGQGHTDTQYF. The rearrangement links TRBV28 to TRBJ2-3; perhaps D is TRBD1 or TRBD2 (5 bases each). CDR3 length equals 18 residues. V lost 4 bases and J 2 bases, leaving 22 bases between the germline ends. CDR1 is MDHEN and CDR2 is SYDVKM in the germline V gene.

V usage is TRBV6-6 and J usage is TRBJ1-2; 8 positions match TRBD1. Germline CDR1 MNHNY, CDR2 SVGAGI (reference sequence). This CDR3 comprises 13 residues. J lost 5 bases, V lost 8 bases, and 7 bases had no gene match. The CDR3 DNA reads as TGTGCCAGCCGAGTGACAGGGGTGTATGGCTACACCTTC. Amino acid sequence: CASRVTGVYGYTF.

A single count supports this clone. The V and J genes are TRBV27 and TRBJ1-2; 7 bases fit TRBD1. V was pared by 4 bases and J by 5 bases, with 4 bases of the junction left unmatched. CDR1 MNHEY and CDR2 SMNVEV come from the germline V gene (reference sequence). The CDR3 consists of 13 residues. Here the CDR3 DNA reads TGTGCCAGCAGTTACGCGGGACAGTATGGCTACACCTTC. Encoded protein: CASSYAGQYGYTF.

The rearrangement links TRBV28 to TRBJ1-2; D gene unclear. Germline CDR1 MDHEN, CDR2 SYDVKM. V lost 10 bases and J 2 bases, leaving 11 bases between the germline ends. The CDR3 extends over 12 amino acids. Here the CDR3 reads CATTTGNYGYTF. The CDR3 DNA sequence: TGTGCCACCACGACGGGGAACTATGGCTACACCTTC.

In nucleotides, the CDR3 is TGTGCCAGCAGCCCCTTCGATTATACGCAGTATTTT. Residues: CASSPFDYTQYF. The chain links TRBV7-9 to TRBJ2-3; D uncertain. CDR1 is SEHNR and CDR2 is FQNEAQ in the germline V gene (reference sequence). Trimming took off 5 bases at V and 7 bases at J, with 10 bases between the two ends. CDR3 length: 12 residues.

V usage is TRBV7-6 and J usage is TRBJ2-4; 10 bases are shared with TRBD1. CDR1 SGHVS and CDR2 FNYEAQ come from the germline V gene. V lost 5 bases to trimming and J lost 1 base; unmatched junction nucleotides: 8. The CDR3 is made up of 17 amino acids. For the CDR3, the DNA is TGTGCCAGCAGCCACGGGACAGGGGTTTCGGCCAAAAACATTCAGTACTTC. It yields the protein CASSHGTGVSAKNIQYF.

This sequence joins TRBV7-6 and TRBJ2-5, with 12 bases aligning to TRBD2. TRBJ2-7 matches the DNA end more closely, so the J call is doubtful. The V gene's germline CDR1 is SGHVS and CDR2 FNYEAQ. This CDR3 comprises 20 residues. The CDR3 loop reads CASSSGLGLAGTQIPYEQYF. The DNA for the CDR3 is TGTGCCAGCAGCTCCGGCCTAGGACTAGCGGGAACCCAAATACCCTACGAGCAGTACTTC.

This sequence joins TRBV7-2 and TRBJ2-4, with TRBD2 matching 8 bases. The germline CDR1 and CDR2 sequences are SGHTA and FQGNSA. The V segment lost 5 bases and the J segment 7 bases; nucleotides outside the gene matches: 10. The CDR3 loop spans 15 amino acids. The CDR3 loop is CASSLITGTSNIQYF. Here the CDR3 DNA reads TGTGCCAGCAGCCTAATTACCGGGACTAGTAACATTCAGTACTTC.

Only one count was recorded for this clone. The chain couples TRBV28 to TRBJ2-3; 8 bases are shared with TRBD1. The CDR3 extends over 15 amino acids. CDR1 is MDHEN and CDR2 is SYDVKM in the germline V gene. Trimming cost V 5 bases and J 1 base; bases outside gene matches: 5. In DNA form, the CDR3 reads TGTGCCAGCAGTCCCCAGGGGGCTGGCACAGATACGCAGTATTTT. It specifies CASSPQGAGTDTQYF.

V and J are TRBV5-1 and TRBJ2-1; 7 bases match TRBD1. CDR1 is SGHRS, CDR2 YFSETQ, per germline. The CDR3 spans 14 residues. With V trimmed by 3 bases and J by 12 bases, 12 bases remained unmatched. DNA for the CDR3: TGCGCCAGCAGCTCGACAAACAGGGGAATAGGGCAGTTCTTC. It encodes CASSSTNRGIGQFF.

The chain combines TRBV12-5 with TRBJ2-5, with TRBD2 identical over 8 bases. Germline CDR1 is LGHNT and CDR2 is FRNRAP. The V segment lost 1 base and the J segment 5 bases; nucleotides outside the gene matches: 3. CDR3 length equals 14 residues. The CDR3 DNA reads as TGTGCTAGTGGTTTGGGGACTAGCATGGAGACCCAGTACTTC. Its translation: CASGLGTSMETQYF.

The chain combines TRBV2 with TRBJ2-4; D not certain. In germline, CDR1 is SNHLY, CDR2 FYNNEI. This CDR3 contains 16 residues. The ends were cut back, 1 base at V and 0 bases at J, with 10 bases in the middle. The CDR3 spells CASSEEAWIAKNIQYF. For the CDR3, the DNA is TGTGCCAGCAGTGAAGAGGCGTGGATAGCCAAAAACATTCAGTACTTC.

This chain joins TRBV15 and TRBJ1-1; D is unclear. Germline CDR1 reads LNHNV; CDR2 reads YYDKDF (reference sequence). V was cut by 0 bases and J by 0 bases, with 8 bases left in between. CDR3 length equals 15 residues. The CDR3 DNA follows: TGTGCCACCAGCAGAGATGGGTCCTTGAACACTGAAGCTTTCTTT. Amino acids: CATSRDGSLNTEAFF.

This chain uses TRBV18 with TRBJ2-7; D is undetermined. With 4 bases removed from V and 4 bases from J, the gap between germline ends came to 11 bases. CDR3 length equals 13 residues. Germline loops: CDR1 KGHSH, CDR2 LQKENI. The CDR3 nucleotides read TGTGCCAGCTCACTCGACCAAATGTACGAGCAGTACTTC. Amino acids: CASSLDQMYEQYF. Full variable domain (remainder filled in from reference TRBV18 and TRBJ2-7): NAGVMQNPRHLVRRRGQEARLRCSPMKGHSHVYWYRQLPEEGLKFMVYLQKENIIDESGMPKERFSAEFPKEGPSILRIQQVVRGDSAAYFCASSLDQMYEQYFGPGTRLTVT.

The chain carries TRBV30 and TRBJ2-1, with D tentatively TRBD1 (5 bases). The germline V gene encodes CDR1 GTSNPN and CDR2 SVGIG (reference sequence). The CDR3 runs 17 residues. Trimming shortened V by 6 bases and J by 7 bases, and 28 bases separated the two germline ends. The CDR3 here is CACDSSQGPMTLNEQFF. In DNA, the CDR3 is TGTGCCTGCGACAGCAGCCAAGGGCCCATGACTTTGAATGAGCAGTTCTTC.

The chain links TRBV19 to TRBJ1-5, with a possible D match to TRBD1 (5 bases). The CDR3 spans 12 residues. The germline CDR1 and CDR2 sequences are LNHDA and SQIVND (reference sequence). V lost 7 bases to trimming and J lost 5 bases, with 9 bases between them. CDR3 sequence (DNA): TGTGCCAGTAAGTGGGGGGATCAGCCCCAGCATTTT. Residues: CASKWGDQPQHF.

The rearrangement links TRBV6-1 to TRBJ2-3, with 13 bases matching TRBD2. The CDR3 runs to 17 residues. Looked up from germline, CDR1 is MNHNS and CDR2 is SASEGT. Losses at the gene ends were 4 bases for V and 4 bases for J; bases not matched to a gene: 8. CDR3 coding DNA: TGTGCCAGCAGTGCCACTAGCGGGAGGGCCGCGTCAGATACGCAGTATTTT. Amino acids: CASSATSGRAASDTQYF.

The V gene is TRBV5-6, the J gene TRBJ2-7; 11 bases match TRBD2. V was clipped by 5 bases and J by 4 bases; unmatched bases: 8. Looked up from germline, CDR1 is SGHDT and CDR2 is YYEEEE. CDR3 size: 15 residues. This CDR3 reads CASRRTSGHSYEQYF. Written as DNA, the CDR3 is TGTGCCAGCAGACGGACTAGCGGGCACTCATACGAGCAGTACTTC.

The CDR3 DNA is TGTGCCAGCAGCTTTCCTAGGGCGGGAAGCGAGCAGTACTTC. Its translation: CASSFPRAGSEQYF. The J gene is TRBJ2-7, the V gene TRBV7-8; a weak D match, TRBD2 (6 bases). The CDR3 loop spans 14 amino acids. Looked up from germline, CDR1 is SGHVS and CDR2 is FQNEAQ. Deletions cut 3 bases from V and 6 bases from J, with 15 bases between.